These 30 T cell receptor beta chains originate from one sample sequenced in a study of T cell responses to AZD1222 COVID-19 vaccine. Clones were read by immunoSEQ multiplex PCR, and TCRdb kept only the in-frame ones, dropping some. The repertoire consists of about 160,000 clones, with less than 95% occurring once and the leading ten covering around 4%. Here the sequenced sample was peripheral blood, taken on day 0 of AZD1222 vaccination. All receptors come from an adult in good health.

The CDR3: CASRGRGPLSYEQYF. Written as DNA, the CDR3 is TGTGCCAGCAGGGGCAGGGGGCCCCTCTCCTACGAGCAGTACTTC. This chain uses TRBV28 with TRBJ2-7, with 8 bases aligning to TRBD1. Trimming removed 6 bases from V and 0 bases from J; junction bases left unmatched: 7. The CDR3 runs to 15 residues. Looked up from germline, CDR1 is MDHEN and CDR2 is SYDVKM.

Only one count was recorded for this clone. This chain uses TRBV11-2 with TRBJ2-1; 14 bases line up with TRBD2. The ends lost 5 bases at V and 9 bases at J; junction bases unmatched: 6. The CDR3 sequence is 15 residues long. Germline loops: CDR1 SGHAT, CDR2 FQNNGV. This CDR3 reads CASSARLAGGFEQFF. Here the CDR3 DNA reads TGTGCCAGCAGCGCGCGACTAGCGGGAGGGTTTGAGCAGTTCTTC.

The V gene is TRBV7-2, the J gene TRBJ2-1; no firm D call. The CDR3 extends over 15 amino acids. With 2 bases removed from V and 0 bases from J, the gap between germline ends came to 8 bases. Germline assignment: CDR1 SGHTA and CDR2 FQGNSA. CDR3 DNA: TGTGCCAGCAGCTTAAGTGCATACTCCTACAATGAGCAGTTCTTC. The encoded protein is CASSLSAYSYNEQFF.

The chain joins TRBV28 to TRBJ1-5; tentatively, D is TRBD1 (5 bases). Germline V gives CDR1 MDHEN, CDR2 SYDVKM. This CDR3 has 15 amino acids. The V gene lost 5 bases and the J gene lost 4 bases, with 15 bases spanning the gap. The CDR3: CASSQITGVNQPQHF. CDR3 coding DNA: TGTGCCAGCAGTCAAATTACGGGGGTTAATCAGCCCCAGCATTTT. The whole variable domain, filled in from reference TRBV28 and TRBJ1-5, reads DVKVTQSSRYLVKRTGEKVFLECVQDMDHENMFWYRQDPGLGLRLIYFSYDVKMKEKGDIPEGYSVSREKKERFSLILESASTNQTSMYLCASSQITGVNQPQHFGDGTRLSIL.

V is TRBV28 and J is TRBJ2-7, with D hard to call. From germline, CDR1 is MDHEN and CDR2 SYDVKM. The CDR3 covers 12 residues. V was pared by 2 bases and J by 6 bases, with 8 bases between. The CDR3 DNA reads TGTGCCAGCAGTTTAACAAGCTCCGAGCAGTACTTC. Its protein product is CASSLTSSEQYF.

V is TRBV5-1 and J is TRBJ2-1; 13 nucleotides match TRBD2. Germline values: CDR1 SGHRS, CDR2 YFSETQ. With 0 bases clipped from V and 9 bases from J, the junction kept 3 bases outside the gene matches. CDR3 length equals 15 residues. The CDR3 here is CASSLGGLAGIEQFF. DNA for the CDR3: TGCGCCAGCAGCTTGGGGGGACTAGCGGGAATTGAGCAGTTCTTC.

The chain uses TRBV4-2 and TRBJ2-7, with a possible D match to TRBD2 (5 bases). This CDR3 has 14 residues. Deletions cut 3 bases from V and 5 bases from J, with 14 bases between. Germline V lookup: CDR1 LGHNA, CDR2 YNFKEQ. The CDR3, as DNA: TGTGCCAGCAGCCACGGTCGCTCGGAGGACGAGCAGTACTTC. Translation gives CASSHGRSEDEQYF.

The chain combines TRBV11-1 with TRBJ2-7; D is possibly TRBD1 or TRBD2 (5 bases each). CDR1 SGHAT and CDR2 FQDESV come from the germline V gene (reference sequence). Deletions cut 2 bases from V and 0 bases from J, with 8 bases between. This CDR3 has 14 residues. The CDR3 DNA follows: TGTGCCAGCAGCTTATTCGGGACCTCCTACGAGCAGTACTTC. It translates to CASSLFGTSYEQYF.

V usage is TRBV5-1 and J usage is TRBJ2-7; D is possibly TRBD2 (5 bases). Per the germline V gene, CDR1 is SGHRS and CDR2 is YFSETQ. Trimming stripped 0 bases from V and 4 bases from J, with 11 bases between. The CDR3 loop spans 14 amino acids. DNA for the CDR3: TGCGCCAGCAGCTTGGCCAGTGAGGGATACGAGCAGTACTTC. It specifies CASSLASEGYEQYF.

The rearrangement uses TRBV28 and TRBJ1-4, with D tentatively TRBD1 (6 bases). CDR3 length: 15 residues. The germline V gene has CDR1 MDHEN and CDR2 SYDVKM. Trimming pared 7 bases from V and 6 bases from J, leaving 18 bases between. This CDR3 reads CASTPRGGRDEKLFF. DNA for the CDR3: TGTGCCAGCACCCCACGAGGGGGTAGGGATGAAAAACTGTTTTTT.

This rearrangement joins TRBV5-5 to TRBJ2-1; TRBD2 aligns across 9 bases. The CDR3 is 16 residues long. V trimming: 3 bases; J trimming: 1 base; junction bases outside the gene matches: 5. The germline V gene encodes CDR1 SGHKS and CDR2 YYEKEE (reference sequence). The CDR3 DNA follows: TGTGCCAGCAGCTACCTAGCGGGATCTTCCTACAATGAGCAGTTCTTC. It is translated as CASSYLAGSSYNEQFF. Full variable domain (rest looked up from reference TRBV5-5 and TRBJ2-1): DAGVTQSPTHLIKTRGQQVTLRCSPISGHKSVSWYQQVLGQGPQFIFQYYEKEERGRGNFPDRFSARQFPNYSSELNVNALLLGDSALYLCASSYLAGSSYNEQFFGPGTRLTVL.

V is TRBV29-1 and J is TRBJ1-2; tentative D call: TRBD1 (5 bases). The V end lost 5 bases, the J end lost 12 bases, and 19 bases lay between the germline ends. This CDR3 comprises 12 residues. Germline-derived CDR1 and CDR2 are SQVTM and ANQGSEA. The CDR3 nucleotides read TGCAGCGTTAATTTAGGGGCGGTCGGGGACACCTTC. Its protein is CSVNLGAVGDTF.

This clone was seen a single time. This chain joins TRBV13 and TRBJ2-7; 10 bases map to TRBD2. Germline trimming cut 2 bases from V and 7 bases from J; bases unmatched to any gene: 5. CDR3 length: 14 amino acids. Germline assignment: CDR1 PRHDT and CDR2 FYEKMQ (reference sequence). This CDR3 is CASSLHSGRGEQYF. The DNA for the CDR3 is TGTGCCAGCAGCTTACACAGCGGGAGGGGGGAGCAGTACTTC.

V and J are TRBV19 and TRBJ2-2, with 11 nucleotides matching TRBD2. In germline, CDR1 is LNHDA, CDR2 SQIVND (reference sequence). The CDR3 loop spans 16 amino acids. The ends lost 6 bases at V and 3 bases at J; junction bases unmatched: 6. The DNA of the CDR3 is TGTGCCAGTAGCATGGGACTAGCGGTCTACACCGGGGAGCTGTTTTTT. Encoded protein: CASSMGLAVYTGELFF. The full variable domain, with the rest looked up from reference TRBV19 and TRBJ2-2, is DGGITQSPKYLFRKEGQNVTLSCEQNLNHDAMYWYRQDPGQGLRLIYYSQIVNDFQKGDIAEGYSVSREKKESFPLTVTSAQKNPTAFYLCASSMGLAVYTGELFFGEGSRLTVL.

This chain links TRBV4-2 with TRBJ2-1; D may be TRBD2 (5 bases). The V gene lost 2 bases and the J gene lost 8 bases, with 13 bases spanning the gap. Germline lookup yields CDR1 LGHNA and CDR2 YNFKEQ. This CDR3 comprises 14 residues. CDR3 in amino acids: CASSQNSSPHEQFF. DNA for the CDR3: TGTGCCAGCAGCCAAAATTCTAGCCCACATGAGCAGTTCTTC.

The chain carries TRBV7-9 and TRBJ1-4; D ambiguous. Germline assignment: CDR1 SEHNR and CDR2 FQNEAQ (reference sequence). V was trimmed by 4 bases and J by 5 bases, leaving 5 bases between them. The CDR3 is 12 residues long. The CDR3 here is CASSSENEKLFF. CDR3 bases: TGTGCCAGCAGCTCCGAAAATGAAAAACTGTTTTTT.

The gene calls are TRBV5-6 and TRBJ2-7, with 7 bases lining up with TRBD2. The CDR3 loop spans 17 amino acids. Germline V gives CDR1 SGHDT, CDR2 YYEEEE. V dropped 0 bases and J dropped 3; count of bases not matched to a gene: 12. The CDR3 sequence is CASSLVSAGLGVYEQYF. In DNA form, the CDR3 reads TGTGCCAGCAGCTTGGTGTCAGCGGGATTAGGGGTCTACGAGCAGTACTTC.

The chain couples TRBV10-1 to TRBJ2-5, with 7 bases identical to TRBD1. Germline trimming cut 0 bases from V and 3 bases from J; bases unmatched to any gene: 1. The CDR3 extends over 14 amino acids. CDR1 is WNHNN and CDR2 is SYGVQD in the germline V gene (reference sequence). The chain's CDR3 is CASSESDREETQYF. The DNA for the CDR3 is TGCGCCAGCAGTGAGTCCGACAGGGAAGAGACCCAGTACTTC.

In its sample, this clone was seen a few times. V and J are TRBV6-6 and TRBJ2-2, with a possible D match to TRBD1 (6 bases). Germline V gene sequence: CDR1 MNHNY, CDR2 SVGAGI (reference sequence). V was clipped by 6 bases and J by 6 bases, with 8 bases between them. The CDR3 extends over 12 amino acids. Here the CDR3 reads CASSPGAGELFF. DNA of the CDR3: TGTGCCAGCAGCCCAGGGGCCGGGGAGCTGTTTTTT.

The count of this clone is one. The rearrangement links TRBV11-3 to TRBJ2-1; 10 positions match TRBD2. The CDR3 extends over 18 amino acids. The germline V gene encodes CDR1 SGHNT and CDR2 YENEEA. The ends lost 5 bases at V and 6 bases at J; junction bases unmatched: 16. CDR3 sequence (DNA): TGTGCCAGCAGCCCAGCGGGGACTAGCGACGCCAGCCTCAATGAGCAGTTCTTC. Residues: CASSPAGTSDASLNEQFF.

The V call is TRBV28, the J call TRBJ1-5, with no clear D. The CDR3 is 13 amino acids. V dropped 6 bases and J dropped 7 bases, with 13 bases sitting between them. The germline V gene has CDR1 MDHEN and CDR2 SYDVKM. CDR3 coding DNA: TGTGCCAGCAGCCCCCCGGACCGCCAGCCCCAGCATTTT. Amino acid sequence: CASSPPDRQPQHF.

J is TRBJ2-2 and V is TRBV15; the match to TRBD2 covers 13 bases. The CDR3 has 20 amino acids. In germline, CDR1 is LNHNV, CDR2 YYDKDF (reference sequence). Trimming removed 3 bases from V and 0 bases from J; junction bases left unmatched: 10. In nucleotides, the CDR3 is TGTGCCACCAGCAGGGGGTGGACTAGCGGGAGCTCCTCGAACACCGGGGAGCTGTTTTTT. Its protein product is CATSRGWTSGSSSNTGELFF.

This clone was counted a single time. The chain links TRBV11-2 to TRBJ1-1; TRBD1 is a possible D gene (6 bases). The CDR3 runs 11 residues. Trimming left V 3 bases short and J 10 bases short, with 9 bases between. Germline CDR1 SGHAT, CDR2 FQNNGV. The CDR3 spells CASSFQGLAFF. DNA of the CDR3: TGTGCCAGCAGCTTTCAGGGGTTAGCTTTCTTT.

As DNA, the CDR3 is TGTGCCAGCAGCTTAGATCGGAGGGGCCTTAATTCACCCCTCCACTTT. Residues: CASSLDRRGLNSPLHF. The chain has TRBV11-3 and TRBJ1-6; TRBD1 is a possible D gene (5 bases). The ends were cut back, 0 bases at V and 6 bases at J, with 12 bases in the middle. The CDR3 sequence is 16 residues long. Germline V lookup: CDR1 SGHNT, CDR2 YENEEA.

The rearrangement uses TRBV7-9 and TRBJ2-7; no clear D. V shed 6 bases and J shed 6 bases, with 12 bases lying between them. Germline assignment: CDR1 SEHNR and CDR2 FQNEAQ (reference sequence). This CDR3 region has 12 residues. CDR3 sequence reads: CASSRQSLEQYF. The CDR3 coding sequence is TGTGCCAGCAGTCGTCAGTCGCTCGAGCAGTACTTC.

The chain is built from TRBV29-1 and TRBJ2-2, with 8 bases identical to TRBD1. Germline V gene data show CDR1 as SQVTM and CDR2 as ANQGSEA. CDR3 length equals 17 residues. The ends lost 6 bases at V and 1 base at J; junction bases unmatched: 13. The CDR3 spells CSVRGGRGTGNTGELFF. The CDR3, as DNA: TGCAGCGTCCGGGGCGGTAGGGGGACAGGGAACACCGGGGAGCTGTTTTTT.

V is TRBV29-1 and J is TRBJ1-1; TRBD1 aligns across 7 bases. The V segment lost 7 bases and the J segment 2 bases; nucleotides outside the gene matches: 7. Germline-derived CDR1 and CDR2 are SQVTM and ANQGSEA. The CDR3 runs 13 residues. The CDR3 DNA is TGCAGCGCCGAGGGGGACAGCAACACTGAAGCTTTCTTT. Its protein is CSAEGDSNTEAFF. The full variable domain, with the rest looked up from reference TRBV29-1 and TRBJ1-1, is SAVISQKPSRDICQRGTSLTIQCQVDSQVTMMFWYRQQPGQSLTLIATANQGSEATYESGFVIDKFPISRPNLTFSTLTVSNMSPEDSSIYLCSAEGDSNTEAFFGQGTRLTVV.

This sequence joins TRBV19 and TRBJ2-5, with 9 bases matching TRBD1. The CDR3 consists of 11 residues. V shed 10 bases, J shed 5 bases, and the junction held 2 bases outside the gene matches. CDR1 and CDR2 from the germline V gene are LNHDA and SQIVND (reference sequence). DNA of the CDR3: TGTGCCATCGGACAGGGGGAGACCCAGTACTTC. It codes for CAIGQGETQYF.

The V and J genes are TRBV30 and TRBJ1-5; D may be TRBD1 (6 bases). The germline CDR1 and CDR2 sequences are GTSNPN and SVGIG (reference sequence). The V and J ends lost 0 bases and 0 bases respectively, with 21 bases between them. The CDR3 runs to 19 residues. In nucleotides, the CDR3 is TGTGCCTGGAGTGTACCGGACAGCCTGGACGGGTATAGCAATCAGCCCCAGCATTTT. Protein product: CAWSVPDSLDGYSNQPQHF. The whole variable domain, remainder taken from reference TRBV30 and TRBJ1-5, is SQTIHQWPATLVQPVGSPLSLECTVEGTSNPNLYWYRQAAGRGLQLLFYSVGIGQISSEVPQNLSASRPQDRQFILSSKKLLLSDSGFYLCAWSVPDSLDGYSNQPQHFGDGTRLSIL.

The V gene is TRBV24-1, the J gene TRBJ1-2, with D maybe TRBD1 (5 bases). This CDR3 is 13 amino acids long. V lost 5 bases to trimming and J lost 2 bases, with 8 bases between them. Germline V CDR1 and CDR2: KGHDR, SFDVKD. DNA of the CDR3: TGTGCCACCAGTGGGGGGGAGAACTATGGCTACACCTTC. Translation gives CATSGGENYGYTF.